This T cell receptor beta chain is from a study of T cell repertoires in cytomegalovirus infection. Study overall: Peptides in the study included HLA-C-restricted and HLA-B-restricted CMV epitopes. Carrying CMV and the relevant HLA type showed in public TCR beta signatures. Study-wide results and limits: The study found HLA-C-restricted CMV-specific TCR beta clonotypes dominating the ex vivo response. Carriage of CMV together with the relevant HLA was identifiable through cumulative public TCR beta family frequency.

This clonotype was seen only a few times. Its target is unknown. V lost 0 bases, J lost 3 bases, and 7 bases lay in between. Looked up from germline, CDR1 is SGHDT and CDR2 is YYEEEE. The CDR3 runs 14 residues. MiXCR, run by TCRdb on the reads, gives a single entry per CDR3 protein. The data show about 47,000 distinct CDR3 sequences, with around 21% seen just once and 53% held by the top ten. Sequenced here: CD8+ T cells from cultured PBMCs, sampled from culture after CMV antigen stimulation. This receptor was taken from a human donor in good health (CMV status not recorded). Some clones in this sample may be carry-over from other donors' samples. The rearrangement joins TRBV5-6 to TRBJ2-1, with D tentatively TRBD1 (5 bases). CDR3 residues: CASSLATDYNEQFF. DNA for the CDR3: TGTGCCAGCAGCTTGGCGACAGACTACAATGAGCAGTTCTTC.